The rows below give T cell receptor beta chains drawn from one sample of a study of blood T cell repertoires in COVID-19. The data were produced by immunoSEQ multiplex PCR, yet TCRdb's version contains in-frame clones alone and is incomplete. This table has approximately 400,000 clones, about four fifths appearing once. Sequenced: peripheral blood. All receptors derive from a human donor with acute or convalescent COVID-19. The donor label of this sample is uncertain. Both conserved end residues are part of each CDR3. The D gene is left open where the match is weak. Not all rows give a size; the values are once, few, many and, for expanded clones, a class.

-	TRBJ1-1	TRBV18	-	TGTGCCAGCTCACCACGGGACGGGAGGTTGAACACTGAAGCTTTCTTT	CASSPRDGRLNTEAFF
-	TRBJ2-1	TRBV29-1	TRBD2	TGCAGCGTCATGGCCCCGACTAGCGGGAGGATCTTC	CSVMAPTSGRIF
-	TRBJ2-6	TRBV5-1	TRBD1	TGCGCCAGCAGCTCCGGACAGGGGAACGGGGCCAACGTCCTGACTTTC	CASSSGQGNGANVLTF
-	TRBJ1-6	TRBV19	-	TGTGCCACCTGGGGGCAGGGCCACTCACCCCTCCACTTT	CATWGQGHSPLHF
-	TRBJ1-4	TRBV7-9	TRBD1	TGTGCCAGCAGCACAGGGGGGACAGGGTACACTAATGAAAAACTGTTTTTT	CASSTGGTGYTNEKLFF
few	TRBJ1-1	TRBV7-2	-	TGTGCCAGCAGCAGCCGACAGACAGGTGAAGCTTTCTTT	CASSSRQTGEAFF
-	TRBJ2-7	TRBV14	TRBD2	TGTGCCAGCAGCGGATTACTAGCGGGAAGCCACGAGCAGTACTTC	CASSGLLAGSHEQYF
-	TRBJ2-3	TRBV24-1	-	TGTGCCACCAGTGCACAGCACACAGATACGCAGTATTTT	CATSAQHTDTQYF
-	TRBJ1-5	TRBV6-4	-	TGTGCCAGCAGTGAGTGGGGGGGCAATCAGCCCCAGCATTTT	CASSEWGGNQPQHF
-	TRBJ2-7	TRBV28	TRBD1	TGTGCCAGCAACAACGGGGACAGGAGGATCGCCGAGCAGTACTTC	CASNNGDRRIAEQYF
-	TRBJ2-7	TRBV18	TRBD2	TGTGCCAGCTCACCACAGCCGCCTAGCGGTGGCGCCAAGCAGTACTTC	CASSPQPPSGGAKQYF
few	TRBJ1-5	TRBV19	-	TGTGCCAGCGGTTATGGGGGGGAGCCCCAGCATTTT	CASGYGGEPQHF
-	TRBJ1-5	TRBV12-3/TRBV12-4	-	TGTGCCAGCAGTTTTCAGGGAAGTATACCCCAGCATTTT	CASSFQGSIPQHF
-	TRBJ2-5	TRBV6-5	-	TGTGCCAGCAGAGGACAGCAAGAGACCCAGTACTTC	CASRGQQETQYF
once	TRBJ2-1	TRBV24-1	-	TGTGCCACCAGTGACCCGTACACCAATGAGCAGTTCTTC	CATSDPYTNEQFF
many	TRBJ1-3	TRBV6-6	-	TGTGCCAGCAGCGCCGGGGGGACAGGAAACACCATATATTTT	CASSAGGTGNTIYF
-	TRBJ1-1	TRBV15	TRBD1	TGTGCCACCAGCAGAGCCACCGGGACAGGGGATTGGAACACTGAAGCTTTCTTT	CATSRATGTGDWNTEAFF
-	TRBJ1-1	TRBV29-1	-	TGCAGCGTTGAGGATCAGGGAGGGGTGAACACTGAAGCTTTCTTT	CSVEDQGGVNTEAFF
-	TRBJ2-2	TRBV2	TRBD2	TGTGCCAGCAGCGCGGGGGAAACCGGGGAGCTGTTTTTT	CASSAGETGELFF
-	TRBJ1-1	TRBV7-9	-	TGTGCCAGCAGCTTAGAGACACCGAACACTGAAGCTTTCTTT	CASSLETPNTEAFF
-	TRBJ2-7	TRBV14	-	TGTGCCAGCAGCCCGAGAGACAGGCCCACCTACGAGCAGTACTTC	CASSPRDRPTYEQYF